The next 5 T cell receptor beta chains were all read from a single sample in a study of T-cell memory formation after mild COVID-19. One entry per CDR3 protein results from TCRdb running MiXCR on the 5' RACE reads. The sample includes about 140,000 distinct CDR3 sequences, roughly 14% seen only once; the top ten take 13% to 15%. The sequenced material came from PBMCs or a T cell subset sorted from them (not recorded which). The receptors here all came from an adult woman who had mild COVID-19 (a few samples of this study predate the infection). Cell type and time point are not known.

A few counts support this clonotype. The chain carries TRBV12-3 or TRBV12-4 and TRBJ2-1; D may be TRBD2 (5 bases). The CDR3 is made up of 12 amino acids. V was cut by 5 bases and J by 7 bases, with 9 bases left in between. The CDR3 is CASSRSGNEQFF. The CDR3 DNA follows: TGTGCCAGCAGTCGATCGGGGAATGAGCAGTTCTTC.

The J gene is TRBJ2-2, the V gene TRBV21-1; TRBD1 is the table's D call and was not checked against the DNA. TRBV21-1 is given as a pseudogene. This CDR3 region has 15 residues. The DNA for the CDR3 is TGTGCCAGCAGCAAAATACACAGGGATAACGGGGAGCTGTTTTTT. Encoded protein: CASSKIHRDNGELFF.

This clonotype was detected a few times. This rearrangement joins TRBV7-3 to TRBJ2-7; D may be TRBD1 (5 bases). Germline V gene lookup returns CDR1 SGHTA and CDR2 FQGTGA. V was cut by 1 base and J by 4 bases, with 8 bases left in between. The CDR3 contains 13 residues. The CDR3 reads CASSLIQGYEQYF. DNA for the CDR3: TGTGCCAGCAGCTTAATTCAGGGTTACGAGCAGTACTTC.

V gene TRBV15 combines with J gene TRBJ1-6; 7 bases line up with TRBD1. The CDR3 runs to 15 residues. J was trimmed by 7 bases and V by 3 bases; bases with no gene match: 6. The germline CDR1 and CDR2 sequences are LNHNV and YYDKDF (reference sequence). The CDR3 nucleotides read TGTGCCACCAGCAGGCGACGGGACAGAAATTCACCCCTCCACTTT. This gives the protein CATSRRRDRNSPLHF.

Concerning this clonotype itself: One junction end does not reproduce the germline sequence, and a read error may be involved. This rearrangement joins TRBV27 to TRBJ2-1; possibly TRBD1 or TRBD2 for D (6 bases each). The CDR3 loop spans 12 amino acids. Germline V gene data show CDR1 as MNHEY and CDR2 as SMNVEV (reference sequence). The CDR3, as DNA: TGTGCCAGCAGTAGCTCAGGGGCAAGGGAGGTCTTC. Amino acid sequence: CASSSSGAREVF.